This T cell receptor beta chain is drawn from a study of blood T cell repertoires in COVID-19. Study summary: The samples span acute and convalescent COVID-19 from the United States, Italy and Spain. PBMCs, B-cell-depleted T cells, or T cells were the source of the cDNA or gDNA that made up the material.

The trim removed 3 bases at V and 4 bases at J, leaving 21 bases unmatched. The CDR3 runs to 21 residues. Germline CDR1 is KGHSH and CDR2 is LQKENI. Per the study methods: Researchers report that nucleated cell counts were estimated from reference gene primer amplification. Profiled with immunoSEQ multiplex PCR; TCRdb holds only in-frame clones, not every one. Clone size and V and J calls were adopted from that table, with D and trimming inferred from the DNA. Of about 36,000 clones listed, just under 85% are singletons. The sample was peripheral blood. The source of this sequence is a human donor in a cohort sampled during active COVID-19. The chain recombines TRBV18 with TRBJ2-3; 11 nucleotides align to TRBD2. The DNA for the CDR3 is TGTGCCAGCTCACCCAGTTTGGTTGGGACTAGCGGACACCCTAGGGCAGATACGCAGTATTTT. It encodes CASSPSLVGTSGHPRADTQYF.